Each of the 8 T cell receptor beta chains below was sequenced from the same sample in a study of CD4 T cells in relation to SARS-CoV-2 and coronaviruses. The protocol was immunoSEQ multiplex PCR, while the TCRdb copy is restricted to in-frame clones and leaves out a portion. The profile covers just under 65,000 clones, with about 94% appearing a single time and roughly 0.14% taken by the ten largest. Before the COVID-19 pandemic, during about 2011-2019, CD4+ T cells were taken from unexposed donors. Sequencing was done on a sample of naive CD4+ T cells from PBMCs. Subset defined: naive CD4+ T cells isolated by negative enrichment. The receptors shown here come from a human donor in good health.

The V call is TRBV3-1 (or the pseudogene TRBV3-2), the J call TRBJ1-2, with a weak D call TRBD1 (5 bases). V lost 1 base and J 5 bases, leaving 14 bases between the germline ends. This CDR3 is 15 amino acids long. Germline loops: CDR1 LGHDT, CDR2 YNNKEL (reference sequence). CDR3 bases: TGTGCCAGCAGCCAAGCCGGGGCAGACCATTATGGCTACACCTTC. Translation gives CASSQAGADHYGYTF.

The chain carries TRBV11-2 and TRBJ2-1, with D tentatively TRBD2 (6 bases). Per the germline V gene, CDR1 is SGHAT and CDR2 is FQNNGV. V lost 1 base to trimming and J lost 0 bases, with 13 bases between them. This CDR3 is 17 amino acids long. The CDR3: CASSLVPGRTSYNEQFF. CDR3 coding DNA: TGTGCCAGCAGCTTAGTTCCCGGGAGAACCTCCTACAATGAGCAGTTCTTC.

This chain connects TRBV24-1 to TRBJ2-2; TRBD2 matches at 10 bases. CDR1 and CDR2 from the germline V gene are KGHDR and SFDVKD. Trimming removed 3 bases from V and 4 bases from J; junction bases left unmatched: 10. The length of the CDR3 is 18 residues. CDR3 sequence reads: CATSDPPGPSGSTGELFF. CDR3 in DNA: TGTGCCACCAGTGATCCGCCGGGGCCTAGCGGGAGCACCGGGGAGCTGTTTTTT.

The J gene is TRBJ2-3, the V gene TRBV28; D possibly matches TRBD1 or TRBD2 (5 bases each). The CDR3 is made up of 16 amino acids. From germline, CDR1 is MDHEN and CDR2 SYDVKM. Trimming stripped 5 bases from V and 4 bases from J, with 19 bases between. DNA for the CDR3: TGTGCCAGCAGTCCCCGGGACCGCAGGTTCCCAGATACGCAGTATTTT. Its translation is CASSPRDRRFPDTQYF.

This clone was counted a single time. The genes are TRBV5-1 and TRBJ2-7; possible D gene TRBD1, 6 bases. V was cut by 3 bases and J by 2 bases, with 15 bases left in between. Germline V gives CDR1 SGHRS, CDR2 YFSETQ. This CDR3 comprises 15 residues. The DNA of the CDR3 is TGCGCCAGCAGCTACACCGGGACACTCACCTACGAGCAGTACTTC. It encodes CASSYTGTLTYEQYF.

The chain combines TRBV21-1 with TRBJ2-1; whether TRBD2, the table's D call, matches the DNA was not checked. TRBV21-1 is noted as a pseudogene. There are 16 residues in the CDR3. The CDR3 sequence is CASSKVSLAENNEQFF. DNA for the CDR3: TGTGCCAGCAGCAAAGTTTCACTAGCGGAGAACAATGAGCAGTTCTTC.

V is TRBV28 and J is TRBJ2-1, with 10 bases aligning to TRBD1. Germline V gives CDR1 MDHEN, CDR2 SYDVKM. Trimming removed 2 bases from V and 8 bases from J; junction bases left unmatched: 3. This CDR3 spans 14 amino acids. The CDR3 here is CASSLDRGPHEQFF. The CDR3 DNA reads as TGTGCCAGCAGTTTAGACAGGGGGCCCCATGAGCAGTTCTTC.

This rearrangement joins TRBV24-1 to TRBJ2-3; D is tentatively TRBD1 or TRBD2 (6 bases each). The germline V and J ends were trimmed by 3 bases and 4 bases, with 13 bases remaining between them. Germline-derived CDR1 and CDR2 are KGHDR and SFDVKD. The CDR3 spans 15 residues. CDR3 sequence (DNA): TGTGCCACCAGTGATCCCGGGGGCAAGGCAGATACGCAGTATTTT. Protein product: CATSDPGGKADTQYF.